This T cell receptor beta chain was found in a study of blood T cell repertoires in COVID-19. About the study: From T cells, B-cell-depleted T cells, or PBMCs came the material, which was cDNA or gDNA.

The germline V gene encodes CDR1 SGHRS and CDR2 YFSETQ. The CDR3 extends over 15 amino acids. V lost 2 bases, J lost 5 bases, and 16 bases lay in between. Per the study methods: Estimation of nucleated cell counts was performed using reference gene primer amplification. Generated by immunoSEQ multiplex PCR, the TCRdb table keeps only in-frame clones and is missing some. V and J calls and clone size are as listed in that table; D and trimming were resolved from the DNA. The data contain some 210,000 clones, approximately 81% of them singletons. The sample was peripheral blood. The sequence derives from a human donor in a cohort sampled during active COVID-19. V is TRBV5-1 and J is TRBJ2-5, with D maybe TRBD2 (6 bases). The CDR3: CASSLRRDGGETQYF. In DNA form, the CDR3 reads TGCGCCAGCAGCTTAAGGCGGGATGGGGGGGAGACCCAGTACTTC.